This TCR beta chain was captured in a study of shared clonotypes between healthy human individuals. General observations from the study: Expectations were that clonotype sharing among donors would be affected by sequencing depth.

The germline V and J ends were trimmed by 8 bases and 5 bases, with 18 bases remaining between them. Germline V gives CDR1 MRHNA, CDR2 SNTAGT. There are 14 residues in the CDR3. This clone was found once. What it binds is unknown. Clones were read by immunoSEQ multiplex PCR, and TCRdb kept only the in-frame ones, dropping some. The sample consists of millions of clones, around nine tenths of them appearing once. This chain connects TRBV6-4 to TRBJ1-1; D not resolved. The sequencing input was naive CD4+ T cells sorted from blood. This sample's subset: CD45RA+ positively selected. The TCR comes from a young man in good health. This CDR3 reads CASRPEAGKTEAFF. CDR3 DNA sequence: TGTGCCAGCCGACCCGAGGCGGGGAAAACTGAAGCTTTCTTT.